The sequence of this TCR beta chain was determined in a study of T cells in Graves' hyperthyroidism and ophthalmopathy. Whole-study context: Peripheral blood was obtained at initial diagnosis, preceding any treatment.

This clonotype appeared a few times. What it binds is not known. For the diagnoses, clinical symptoms, serum thyroxine and TRAb, thyroid ultrasound and orbital computed tomography were used. Amplified TCR beta CDR3 regions derived from RNA transcripts. The HTBI set primed first-round TCR CDR3 RT-PCR. One entry per CDR3 protein results from TCRdb running MiXCR on the multiplex PCR reads. This table holds under 350,000 distinct CDR3 sequences, roughly a fifth found once. From germline, CDR1 is MNHEY and CDR2 SMNVEV (reference sequence). V lost 10 bases to trimming and J lost 8 bases, with 14 bases between them. The CDR3 runs to 11 residues. Whole-study results and caveats: Model-based prediction identified ophthalmopathy a median about 6.8 months prior to its onset. Through a model of 13 V-J features, ophthalmopathy was separated from stable hyperthyroidism.

This clonotype was sampled from a woman aged 45-60 years with Graves' hyperthyroidism. The chain is built from TRBV27 and TRBJ1-2; D gene ambiguous. The material sequenced was blood. Written as DNA, the CDR3 is TGTGCCACCAGGATGCCGAGAGGCTACACCTTC. Its translation: CATRMPRGYTF.